Listed below are T cell receptor beta chains from one sample, sequenced in a study of glioma-infiltrating T cells after dendritic cell vaccination. Profiled with immunoSEQ multiplex PCR; TCRdb holds only in-frame clones, not every one. The data contain roughly 41,000 clones, about 80% of them singletons. The source was blood, collected before dendritic cell vaccination. The receptors were gathered from a human donor with glioblastoma. CDR3s include the opening cysteine and the closing phenylalanine or tryptophan. D genes are given only for firm matches. Clone sizes are given selectively: once, few, many, or a class where the clone is expanded.

J gene | CDR3 length | D gene | V gene | clone size | CDR3 protein | CDR3 DNA
TRBJ2-2 | 13 | . | TRBV7-7 | . | CASSLSGSGELFF | TGTGCTAGCAGCTTATCAGGGTCCGGGGAGCTGTTTTTT
TRBJ2-2 | 15 | TRBD1 | TRBV11-3 | . | CASSSGTGTTGELFF | TGTGCCAGCAGCTCCGGGACAGGGACCACCGGGGAGCTGTTTTTT
TRBJ2-3 | 15 | TRBD1 | TRBV10-3 | few | CAISQTGVSGDTQYF | TGTGCCATCAGCCAAACAGGGGTTTCGGGGGATACGCAGTATTTT
TRBJ1-2 | 16 | . | TRBV19 | . | CASRSGEGRAVYGYTF | TGTGCCAGTCGCTCCGGGGAGGGCAGGGCGGTCTATGGCTACACCTTC
TRBJ1-4 | 14 | . | TRBV7-9 | . | CASSFATVNEKLFF | TGTGCCAGCAGCTTCGCGACAGTTAATGAAAAACTGTTTTTT
TRBJ2-7 | 13 | . | TRBV4-2 | . | CASSQEGGYEQYF | TGTGCCAGCAGCCAAGAGGGAGGCTACGAGCAGTACTTC
TRBJ2-1 | 15 | . | TRBV7-2 | once | CASSLGSSSYNEQFF | TGTGCCAGCAGCTTAGGGTCCAGCTCCTACAATGAGCAGTTCTTC
TRBJ2-3 | 13 | . | TRBV2 | . | CASSGGGTDTQYF | TGTGCCAGCAGTGGGGGGGGCACAGATACGCAGTATTTT
TRBJ2-5 | 15 | TRBD2 | TRBV5-5 | . | CASSLFGGAQETQYF | TGTGCCAGCAGCTTGTTCGGGGGGGCTCAAGAGACCCAGTACTTC
TRBJ2-1 | 13 | . | TRBV7-2 | . | CASSLGALGEQFF | TGTGCCAGCAGCTTGGGAGCCTTGGGTGAGCAGTTCTTC
TRBJ2-7 | 14 | TRBD1 | TRBV15 | . | CATSRVRGRDEQYF | TGTGCCACCAGCAGAGTTAGGGGGCGGGACGAGCAGTACTTC
TRBJ1-6 | 14 | . | TRBV7-2 | . | CASSLARDNSPLHF | TGTGCCAGCAGCTTAGCGCGAGATAATTCCCCCCTCCACTTT
TRBJ1-2 | 13 | . | TRBV6-5 | . | CASSDQGPFGYTF | TGTGCCAGCAGTGACCAGGGTCCCTTTGGCTACACCTTC
TRBJ1-5 | 13 | . | TRBV6-5 | . | CASSYLADQPQHF | TGTGCCAGCAGTTATTTGGCAGATCAGCCCCAGCATTTT
TRBJ2-2 | 18 | TRBD1 | TRBV5-4 | . | CASSRKATGTGDTGELFF | TGTGCCAGCAGCCGAAAAGCTACCGGGACAGGGGACACCGGGGAGCTGTTTTTT
TRBJ2-7 | 17 | . | TRBV9 | . | CASSFGYMTTGSYEQYF | TGTGCCAGCAGCTTCGGCTACATGACTACTGGTTCCTACGAGCAGTACTTC
TRBJ2-3 | 17 | TRBD2 | TRBV4-3 | . | CASSQDTSGGRGDTQYF | TGCGCCAGCAGCCAAGACACTAGCGGGGGGCGTGGGGATACGCAGTATTTT
TRBJ2-3 | 16 | TRBD2 | TRBV7-9 | . | CASSIILAGAAGTQYF | TGTGCCAGCAGCATAATACTAGCGGGGGCCGCCGGTACGCAGTATTTT
TRBJ2-7 | 13 | TRBD1 | TRBV4-3 | . | CASSRDRFYEQYF | TGCGCCAGCAGCCGGGACAGATTCTACGAGCAGTACTTC
TRBJ2-3 | 13 | TRBD2 | TRBV10-3 | once | CAITSGSTDTQYF | TGTGCCATCACTAGCGGAAGCACAGATACGCAGTATTTT
TRBJ1-5 | 15 | TRBD1 | TRBV28 | . | CASSIGTAPNQPQHF | TGTGCCAGCAGTATCGGGACAGCACCTAATCAGCCCCAGCATTTT
TRBJ1-4 | 15 | . | TRBV7-6 | . | CASTLSYSRNEKLFF | TGTGCCAGCACGCTTAGTTACAGTCGCAATGAAAAACTGTTTTTT
TRBJ1-5 | 16 | TRBD1 | TRBV6-1 | once | CASSDRDRVLYQPQHF | TGTGCCAGCAGTGACCGGGACAGGGTTCTATATCAGCCCCAGCATTTT
TRBJ2-7 | 16 | . | TRBV7-9 | . | CASSLGGGRVSYEQYF | TGTGCCAGCAGCCTCGGGGGAGGCAGGGTGTCCTACGAGCAGTACTTC
TRBJ2-3 | 15 | . | TRBV4-3 | . | CASSQSLGFSDTQYF | TGCGCCAGCAGCCAATCGCTAGGTTTTTCAGATACGCAGTATTTT
TRBJ2-7 | 16 | TRBD1 | TRBV28 | . | CASISGPGQGGYEQYF | TGTGCCAGCATATCAGGTCCGGGACAGGGGGGTTACGAGCAGTACTTC
TRBJ1-2 | 15 | TRBD1 | TRBV7-2 | . | CASSPGTGGGFGYTF | TGTGCCAGCAGCCCCGGGACAGGGGGCGGTTTTGGCTACACCTTC
TRBJ2-7 | 16 | . | TRBV7-2 | . | CASSPRGGGRSYEQYF | TGTGCCAGCAGCCCCAGGGGTGGTGGACGGTCCTACGAGCAGTACTTC
TRBJ2-1 | 12 | . | TRBV29-1 | . | CSMGPPNNEQFF | TGCAGCATGGGGCCTCCTAACAATGAGCAGTTCTTC
TRBJ1-4 | 13 | TRBD1 | TRBV30 | few | CAWGQGANEKLFF | TGTGCCTGGGGACAGGGGGCTAATGAAAAACTGTTTTTT
TRBJ1-5 | 13 | . | TRBV19 | . | CASTVRASQPQHF | TGTGCCAGTACTGTTCGCGCGAGTCAGCCCCAGCATTTT
TRBJ2-3 | 11 | . | TRBV29-1 | . | CSVGYTDTQYF | TGCAGCGTCGGTTACACAGATACGCAGTATTTT
TRBJ2-7 | 15 | TRBD2 | TRBV5-8 | once | CASWVGAGGSYEQYF | TGTGCCAGCTGGGTCGGAGCGGGGGGGTCCTACGAGCAGTACTTC
TRBJ2-5 | 14 | TRBD2 | TRBV5-1 | . | CASSGIQGGETQYF | TGCGCCAGCAGCGGAATTCAGGGAGGGGAGACCCAGTACTTC
TRBJ2-3 | 14 | . | TRBV6-5 | . | CASSRVGQGDTQYF | TGTGCCAGCAGCCGGGTGGGGCAAGGGGATACGCAGTATTTT
TRBJ1-2 | 12 | TRBD1 | TRBV10-3 | few | CAIKSDRTQLSF | TGTGCCATCAAGTCGGACAGGACCCAGCTTTCCTTC